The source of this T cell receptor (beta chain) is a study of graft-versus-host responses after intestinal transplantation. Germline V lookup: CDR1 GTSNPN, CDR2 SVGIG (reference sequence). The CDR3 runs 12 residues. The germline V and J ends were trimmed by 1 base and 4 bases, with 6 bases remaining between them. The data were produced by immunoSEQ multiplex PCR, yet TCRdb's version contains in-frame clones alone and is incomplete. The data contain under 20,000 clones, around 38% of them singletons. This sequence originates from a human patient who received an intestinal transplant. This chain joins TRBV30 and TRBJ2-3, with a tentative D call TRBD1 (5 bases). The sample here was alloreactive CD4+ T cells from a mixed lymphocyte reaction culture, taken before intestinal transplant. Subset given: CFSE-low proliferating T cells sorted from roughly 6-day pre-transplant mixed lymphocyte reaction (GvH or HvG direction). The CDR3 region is CAWSEQADTQYF. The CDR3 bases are TGTGCCTGGAGTGAACAGGCAGATACGCAGTATTTT. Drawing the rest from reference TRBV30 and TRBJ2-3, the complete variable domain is SQTIHQWPATLVQPVGSPLSLECTVEGTSNPNLYWYRQAAGRGLQLLFYSVGIGQISSEVPQNLSASRPQDRQFILSSKKLLLSDSGFYLCAWSEQADTQYFGPGTRLTVL.